The clone carrying this TCR beta chain was seen just once. What it binds is unknown. CDR3 size: 12 residues. Looked up from germline, CDR1 is SGHTA and CDR2 is FQGTGA. V lost 3 bases and J 4 bases, leaving 6 bases between the germline ends. TCRbeta library preparation incorporated unique molecular identifiers. TCRdb re-called the PCR reads with MiXCR, one entry per CDR3 protein. Of approximately 34,000 distinct CDR3 sequences listed, roughly 6.7% are singletons. These data belong to a study of T-cell reconstitution after alpha-beta-depleted transplantation in children. Whole-study results and caveats: Newly generated T cells supplied most T-cell counts and diversity one year post-transplant. Day-60 TCRbeta diversity that was high in some patients was derived from surviving recipient T cells and thymic progenitors. Where alpha-beta T cells came from about two months after transplant was reportedly several hundred expanded graft clones.

This clonotype was sampled from a child less than two years old who had a stem cell transplant for acute myeloid leukemia, so the T cells may come from the graft donor. This specimen consisted of peripheral blood, obtained 60 days after TCRalphabeta/CD19-depleted stem cell transplant. The V call is TRBV7-3, the J call TRBJ2-5; D remains unclear. CDR3 sequence: CASSLEAETQYF. The DNA of the CDR3 is TGTGCCAGCAGCTTGGAAGCAGAGACCCAGTACTTC.